Shown below are 16 T cell receptor beta chains from a single sample sequenced in a study of blood T cell repertoires in COVID-19. Profiling relied on immunoSEQ multiplex PCR, and the TCRdb table lists in-frame clones only, not all of them. In the table there are over 200,000 clones, roughly four fifths of which are singletons. The sequencing input was PBMCs or T cells enriched from blood (not recorded which). Receptors originate from a man in his sixties who had recovered from COVID-19.

The chain carries TRBV7-2 and TRBJ2-1, with 10 bases lining up with TRBD2. The CDR3 loop spans 15 amino acids. Germline CDR1 and CDR2: SGHTA and FQGNSA. V lost 3 bases to trimming and J lost 7 bases; unmatched junction nucleotides: 6. The CDR3 sequence: CASSFQRGGQNEQFF. The CDR3 DNA reads TGTGCCAGCAGCTTTCAGCGGGGGGGCCAAAATGAGCAGTTCTTC.

The sample holds one count of this clone. The chain combines TRBV7-6 with TRBJ2-1, with D tentatively TRBD2 (6 bases). Germline CDR1 SGHVS, CDR2 FNYEAQ. V lost 5 bases and J lost 1, with 12 bases in between. The CDR3 spans 15 residues. Written as DNA, the CDR3 is TGTGCCAGCAGCCAGGTGGGGGGTTCCTACAATGAGCAGTTCTTC. Translation: CASSQVGGSYNEQFF.

This chain joins TRBV4-1 and TRBJ2-7; weak D call: TRBD1 (5 bases). Deletions cut 0 bases from V and 4 bases from J, with 16 bases between. Germline CDR1 is MGHRA and CDR2 is YSYEKL. This CDR3 spans 16 amino acids. The CDR3: CASSQDLVAGPYEQYF. For the CDR3, the DNA is TGCGCCAGCAGCCAAGATTTGGTCGCAGGGCCTTACGAGCAGTACTTC.

V usage is TRBV18 and J usage is TRBJ1-1; TRBD1 aligns across 10 bases. From germline, CDR1 is KGHSH and CDR2 LQKENI. There are 14 residues in the CDR3. Losses at the gene ends were 4 bases for V and 4 bases for J; bases not matched to a gene: 3. CDR3 protein: CASSRDRGGTEAFF. For the CDR3, the DNA is TGTGCCAGCTCACGGGACAGGGGAGGCACTGAAGCTTTCTTT.

The table lists this clone with a few counts. The chain recombines TRBV6-5 with TRBJ1-4, with D hard to call. V shed 6 bases and J shed 8 bases, with 16 bases lying between them. Per the germline V gene, CDR1 is MNHEY and CDR2 is SVGAGI. There are 14 residues in the CDR3. CDR3 sequence: CASSEGGTSEKLFF. In nucleotides, the CDR3 is TGTGCCAGCAGCGAGGGAGGCACAAGCGAAAAACTGTTTTTT.

CDR3 loop: CASSRDRSSYEQYF. DNA for the CDR3: TGTGCCAGCAGTAGGGACAGGTCCTCCTACGAGCAGTACTTC. This sequence joins TRBV2 and TRBJ2-7; the match to TRBD1 covers 8 bases. The CDR3 runs to 14 residues. Germline V gives CDR1 SNHLY, CDR2 FYNNEI. Trimming cost V 5 bases and J 0 bases; bases outside gene matches: 3.

This clone is a singleton in its sample. The V and J genes are TRBV11-2 and TRBJ1-1, with D uncertain. V was trimmed by 5 bases and J by 1 base, leaving 14 bases between them. Germline V gene lookup returns CDR1 SGHAT and CDR2 FQNNGV. This CDR3 comprises 15 residues. The CDR3 DNA sequence: TGTGCCAGCAGCCTACTCCGGCGGGAGAACACTGAAGCTTTCTTT. Protein: CASSLLRRENTEAFF.

This clone has only a few counts. The chain uses TRBV5-1 and TRBJ2-2, with TRBD1 matching over 9 bases. With V trimmed by 4 bases and J by 6 bases, 10 bases remained unmatched. CDR1 and CDR2 from the germline V gene are SGHRS and YFSETQ. The CDR3 sequence is 16 residues long. CDR3 sequence: CASSQGQGKRPGELFF. CDR3 in DNA: TGCGCCAGCAGCCAGGGACAGGGAAAGAGGCCCGGGGAGCTGTTTTTT.

This clone appeared a single time. The chain's CDR3 is CASSPTGLAGGDEQFF. The CDR3 DNA reads TGTGCCAGCAGCCCGACGGGACTAGCGGGGGGCGATGAGCAGTTCTTC. V gene TRBV4-2 combines with J gene TRBJ2-1; 15 bases match TRBD2. Germline CDR1 LGHNA, CDR2 YNFKEQ. The V segment lost 4 bases and the J segment 8 bases; nucleotides outside the gene matches: 6. The CDR3 is 16 amino acids.

This sequence joins TRBV5-4 and TRBJ2-1; D is possibly TRBD1 (6 bases). Trimming left V 4 bases short and J 4 bases short, with 12 bases between. Germline V gives CDR1 SGHNT, CDR2 YYREEE (reference sequence). The CDR3 totals 14 residues. The CDR3 loop is CASSNQGQYNEQFF. DNA of the CDR3: TGTGCCAGCAGCAATCAGGGGCAATACAATGAGCAGTTCTTC.

This chain links TRBV19 with TRBJ1-2; D unclear. There are 12 residues in the CDR3. Deletions cut 5 bases from V and 3 bases from J, with 7 bases between. Germline CDR1 and CDR2: LNHDA and SQIVND (reference sequence). CDR3 loop: CASSGHDYGYTF. The CDR3 bases are TGTGCCAGTAGTGGGCATGACTATGGCTACACCTTC.

This clone has more than one count but fewer than ten. The chain combines TRBV3-1 (or the pseudogene TRBV3-2) with TRBJ2-4; 10 bases map to TRBD1. V trimming: 4 bases; J trimming: 5 bases; junction bases outside the gene matches: 8. Per germline, CDR1 LGHDT and CDR2 YNNKEL (reference sequence). The CDR3 spans 16 residues. The CDR3 reads CASSRETGGAQNIQYF. DNA for the CDR3: TGTGCCAGCAGCCGAGAGACAGGGGGCGCCCAAAACATTCAGTACTTC.

In this sample, this clone turned up once. The chain couples TRBV30 to TRBJ2-3, with D possibly TRBD2 on 6 matching bases. Germline V gene data show CDR1 as GTSNPN and CDR2 as SVGIG (reference sequence). V lost 1 base to trimming and J lost 3 bases, with 20 bases between them. The CDR3 has 17 amino acids. The CDR3 coding sequence is TGTGCCTGGAGTGGACCGAGGGTGGGGGGAGCAACAGATACGCAGTATTTT. This codes for CAWSGPRVGGATDTQYF.

The chain uses TRBV12-5 and TRBJ1-5; no reliable D call. V dropped 8 bases and J dropped 5 bases, with 13 bases sitting between them. The germline V gene encodes CDR1 LGHNT and CDR2 FRNRAP. This CDR3 comprises 13 residues. This CDR3 reads CASSGPRDQPQHF. The DNA for the CDR3 is TGTGCTAGTTCCGGGCCGAGGGATCAGCCCCAGCATTTT.

This clone was recorded once. The V and J genes are TRBV5-6 and TRBJ1-2; D gene unclear. V dropped 0 bases and J dropped 6 bases, with 9 bases sitting between them. This CDR3 has 13 amino acids. In germline, CDR1 is SGHDT, CDR2 YYEEEE. CDR3 DNA: TGTGCCAGCAGCTTGGCAGGAACTCATGGCTACACCTTC. Residues: CASSLAGTHGYTF.

The CDR3 reads CASSPRQGGVYEQYF. The CDR3 DNA sequence: TGTGCCAGCAGTCCGAGACAGGGGGGAGTTTACGAGCAGTACTTC. The V call is TRBV6-5, the J call TRBJ2-7, with TRBD1 matching 9 bases. With V trimmed by 5 bases and J by 4 bases, 9 bases remained unmatched. This CDR3 contains 15 residues. Germline-derived CDR1 and CDR2 are MNHEY and SVGAGI.